One sample yielded the 32 T cell receptor beta chains listed below, sequenced in a study of blood T cell repertoires in COVID-19. Produced via immunoSEQ multiplex PCR; TCRdb's table is partial and in-frame only. The sample yields some 300,000 clones, roughly 84% seen once. What was sequenced was PBMCs or T cells enriched from blood (not recorded which). The receptors shown here come from a woman in her 30s who had recovered from COVID-19.

CDR3 sequence reads: CASSFQPGAYEQYF. CDR3 nucleotides: TGTGCCAGCAGCTTTCAGCCGGGAGCCTACGAGCAGTACTTC. V and J are TRBV7-2 and TRBJ2-7; D possibly corresponds to TRBD2 (6 bases). V shed 3 bases and J shed 2 bases, with 11 bases lying between them. The CDR3 totals 14 residues. Looked up from germline, CDR1 is SGHTA and CDR2 is FQGNSA.

The V call is TRBV19, the J call TRBJ2-2, with 7 bases aligning to TRBD1. V lost 5 bases and J lost 4; bases outside the gene matches: 7. Germline V lookup: CDR1 LNHDA, CDR2 SQIVND (reference sequence). The CDR3 extends over 15 amino acids. In DNA form, the CDR3 reads TGTGCCAGTAGTGTGGTATCAGGGGGCACCGGGGAGCTGTTTTTT. Translating gives CASSVVSGGTGELFF.

The chain is built from TRBV18 and TRBJ1-4; no clear D gene. Between the trimmed V and J ends, which lost 2 bases and 4 bases, there was a span of 8 bases. The CDR3 is 14 residues long. Per germline, CDR1 KGHSH and CDR2 LQKENI. This chain's CDR3 is CASSPGQNNEKLFF. As DNA, the CDR3 is TGTGCCAGCTCACCAGGGCAGAATAATGAAAAACTGTTTTTT.

The chain joins TRBV7-9 to TRBJ1-2; tentative D call: TRBD1 (5 bases). V dropped 1 base and J dropped 0 bases, with 9 bases sitting between them. Germline assignment: CDR1 SEHNR and CDR2 FQNEAQ (reference sequence). The CDR3 contains 15 residues. CDR3 residues: CASSLGTQANYGYTF. CDR3 in DNA: TGTGCCAGCAGCTTAGGGACACAGGCTAACTATGGCTACACCTTC.

The chain uses TRBV28 and TRBJ1-6; tentatively, D is TRBD1 (6 bases). Germline lookup yields CDR1 MDHEN and CDR2 SYDVKM. Trimming removed 3 bases from V and 10 bases from J, with 22 bases in between. The CDR3 has 17 amino acids. The CDR3 loop reads CASSLGAGGRIRSPLHF. CDR3 bases: TGTGCCAGCAGTTTGGGGGCGGGGGGGCGGATTCGGTCACCCCTCCACTTT.

The chain has TRBV7-2 and TRBJ2-4, with D possibly TRBD1 on 6 matching bases. V shed 4 bases and J shed 0 bases, with 13 bases lying between them. Germline V CDR1 and CDR2: SGHTA, FQGNSA. This CDR3 is built from 16 residues. As DNA, the CDR3 is TGTGCCAGCAGCTCCTGGACAGTGCTAGCCAAAAACATTCAGTACTTC. It is translated as CASSSWTVLAKNIQYF.

This rearrangement joins TRBV19 to TRBJ2-5; 11 bases map to TRBD2. This CDR3 has 15 amino acids. J lost 4 bases, V lost 3 bases, and 4 bases had no gene match. Germline V lookup: CDR1 LNHDA, CDR2 SQIVND (reference sequence). CDR3 in DNA: TGTGCCAGTAGTATTGGTAGCGGGGGGGGAGAGACCCAGTACTTC. Its translation: CASSIGSGGGETQYF.

This clone has a handful of counts. The chain uses TRBV11-2 and TRBJ2-2, with 8 bases identical to TRBD2. Trimming cost V 0 bases and J 7 bases; bases outside gene matches: 10. This CDR3 is built from 17 residues. Per germline, CDR1 SGHAT and CDR2 FQNNGV. The CDR3 sequence: CASSLDPRLAMGGELFF. DNA for the CDR3: TGTGCCAGCAGCTTAGATCCTAGACTAGCGATGGGCGGGGAGCTGTTTTTT.

The chain couples TRBV13 to TRBJ2-5, with D maybe TRBD2 (6 bases). Germline V gene lookup returns CDR1 PRHDT and CDR2 FYEKMQ (reference sequence). The V end lost 4 bases, the J end lost 2 bases, and 14 bases lay between the germline ends. The CDR3 totals 15 residues. CDR3 loop: CASSYGTYSQETQYF. Written as DNA, the CDR3 is TGTGCCAGCAGCTACGGGACTTACTCTCAAGAGACCCAGTACTTC.

The V and J genes are TRBV7-2 and TRBJ2-1, with D uncertain. V lost 6 bases, J lost 5 bases, and 11 bases lay in between. The CDR3 has 13 amino acids. CDR1 and CDR2 (germline): SGHTA, FQGNSA. The CDR3 loop reads CASRYTSNNEQFF. In DNA, the CDR3 is TGTGCCAGCAGGTACACCTCAAACAATGAGCAGTTCTTC.

The rearrangement links TRBV6-2 or TRBV6-3 to TRBJ1-2; tentatively, D is TRBD1 (6 bases). V lost 0 bases, J lost 7 bases, and 12 bases lay in between. The CDR3 is 14 amino acids. Germline V gene sequence: CDR1 MNHEY, CDR2 SVGEGT. The CDR3 nucleotides are TGTGCCAGCAGTTACTCAGGCGGCAGGGGTGGCTACACCTTC. It specifies CASSYSGGRGGYTF.

This clone was seen a single time. The chain joins TRBV30 to TRBJ1-6; D uncertain. The V gene lost 3 bases and the J gene lost 6 bases, with 12 bases spanning the gap. Germline CDR1 GTSNPN, CDR2 SVGIG (reference sequence). CDR3 length: 14 residues. In nucleotides, the CDR3 is TGTGCCTGGAGCAAAGTAGGAGTTAATTCACCCCTCCACTTT. Residues: CAWSKVGVNSPLHF. Filled out from reference TRBV30 and TRBJ1-6, the complete variable domain reads SQTIHQWPATLVQPVGSPLSLECTVEGTSNPNLYWYRQAAGRGLQLLFYSVGIGQISSEVPQNLSASRPQDRQFILSSKKLLLSDSGFYLCAWSKVGVNSPLHFGNGTRLTVT.

This rearrangement joins TRBV19 to TRBJ2-7, with D possibly matching TRBD1 (6 bases). The CDR3 spans 15 residues. Between the trimmed V and J ends, which lost 5 bases and 5 bases, there was a span of 19 bases. Germline V gene sequence: CDR1 LNHDA, CDR2 SQIVND (reference sequence). The CDR3 loop is CASSDRRQGIDEQYF. As DNA, the CDR3 is TGTGCCAGTAGTGACCGACGGCAGGGGATCGACGAGCAGTACTTC.

This chain uses TRBV18 with TRBJ1-1, with 7 bases lining up with TRBD1. The V gene's germline CDR1 is KGHSH and CDR2 LQKENI. The CDR3 covers 15 residues. J was trimmed by 6 bases and V by 0 bases; bases with no gene match: 7. The DNA for the CDR3 is TGTGCCAGCTCACCACCGGGCAGGGGGAGCGCTGAAGCTTTCTTT. Its protein product is CASSPPGRGSAEAFF.

The chain carries TRBV4-1 and TRBJ2-3, with TRBD2 matching over 7 bases. The CDR3 sequence is 17 residues long. Germline CDR1 MGHRA, CDR2 YSYEKL. After removal of 0 bases from V and 0 bases from J, the junction contained 6 bases not matched to a gene. This CDR3 is CASSQEPGAGSTDTQYF. The CDR3 nucleotides read TGCGCCAGCAGCCAAGAGCCCGGAGCGGGGAGCACAGATACGCAGTATTTT.

The chain couples TRBV18 to TRBJ1-2; no reliable D call. This CDR3 spans 17 amino acids. The germline V gene has CDR1 KGHSH and CDR2 LQKENI. Trimming cost V 1 base and J 4 bases, with 19 bases left between them. This CDR3 is CASSPLSDLMGFYGYTF. As DNA, the CDR3 is TGTGCCAGCTCACCACTGAGCGATCTTATGGGTTTCTATGGCTACACCTTC.

The genes are TRBV25-1 and TRBJ1-2, with TRBD1 as a possible D gene (6 bases). The CDR3 is 13 residues long. The V and J ends lost 7 bases and 4 bases respectively, with 13 bases between them. CDR1 is MGHDK, CDR2 SYGVNS, per germline. CDR3 nucleotide sequence: TGTGCCAGCACGGGGACAAGGACCTATGGCTACACCTTC. The encoded protein is CASTGTRTYGYTF.

The V gene is TRBV28, the J gene TRBJ2-2; TRBD2 aligns across 8 bases. After removal of 3 bases from V and 5 bases from J, the junction contained 5 bases not matched to a gene. Germline values: CDR1 MDHEN, CDR2 SYDVKM. This CDR3 contains 15 residues. CDR3 residues: CASSLLAGRTGELFF. CDR3 DNA sequence: TGTGCCAGCAGTTTGCTAGCGGGTAGAACCGGGGAGCTGTTTTTT.

Note on this clone: One junction end does not reproduce the germline sequence, and a read error may be involved. This chain connects TRBV7-2 to TRBJ1-1; 7 nucleotides match TRBD1. The CDR3 spans 15 residues. Germline CDR1 is SGHTA and CDR2 is FQGNSA. CDR3 sequence: CASSLAGQRNTEAFF. CDR3 DNA sequence: TGTGCCAGCAGCCTAGCGGGACAGAGGAACACTGAAGCTTTCTTT.

The gene calls are TRBV18 and TRBJ2-5; 8 bases map to TRBD2. From germline, CDR1 is KGHSH and CDR2 LQKENI. This CDR3 comprises 14 residues. With V trimmed by 3 bases and J by 1 base, 1 base remained unmatched. CDR3 loop: CASSPGTSQETQYF. The CDR3 DNA follows: TGTGCCAGCTCACCGGGGACTAGCCAAGAGACCCAGTACTTC.

The chain recombines TRBV7-6 with TRBJ2-3; 10 positions match TRBD2. This CDR3 is 18 amino acids long. CDR1 and CDR2 from the germline V gene are SGHVS and FNYEAQ. V shed 5 bases, J shed 1 base, and the junction held 12 bases outside the gene matches. Here the CDR3 reads CASSDTGTSGVGTDTQYF. The DNA of the CDR3 is TGTGCCAGCAGCGACACGGGTACTAGCGGGGTGGGCACAGATACGCAGTATTTT.

CDR3 in DNA: TGCAGCGTTGGTCCCCGGGGGGCGCGGGGCTACACCTTC. It translates to CSVGPRGARGYTF. V and J are TRBV29-1 and TRBJ1-2, with D tentatively TRBD1 (6 bases). V was cut by 4 bases and J by 8 bases, with 17 bases left in between. This CDR3 has 13 amino acids. The germline CDR1 and CDR2 sequences are SQVTM and ANQGSEA.

CDR3 bases: TGCGCCAGCAGCCAAGATCAGGGCAGTTTTTCTGGGGCCAACGTCCTGACTTTC. Protein: CASSQDQGSFSGANVLTF. This chain uses TRBV4-3 with TRBJ2-6; D may be TRBD1 (5 bases). Per the germline V gene, CDR1 is LGHNA and CDR2 is YSLEER. The V end was cut by 0 bases, the J end by 1 base, with 13 bases between. The CDR3 is made up of 18 amino acids.

The chain links TRBV2 to TRBJ1-2, with TRBD1 identical over 9 bases. The CDR3 sequence is 15 residues long. CDR1 and CDR2 from the germline V gene are SNHLY and FYNNEI. The ends lost 5 bases at V and 7 bases at J; junction bases unmatched: 11. CDR3 loop: CASSQQGASLGGYTF. The CDR3 nucleotides are TGTGCCAGCAGTCAACAGGGGGCCAGTCTGGGTGGCTACACCTTC.

Concerning this clone itself: This sample also contains other DNA sequences that code for the same CDR3. This chain links TRBV5-4 with TRBJ1-2; a weak D match, TRBD1 (5 bases). Germline CDR1 is SGHNT and CDR2 is YYREEE (reference sequence). V lost 4 bases, J lost 8 bases, and 15 bases lay in between. The CDR3 consists of 13 residues. The CDR3 reads CASSRTGGGGYTF. The DNA for the CDR3 is TGTGCCAGCAGCCGAACTGGTGGGGGGGGCTACACCTTC.

The rearrangement joins TRBV7-8 to TRBJ2-7, with TRBD1 matching over 9 bases. The CDR3 extends over 17 amino acids. The V and J ends lost 4 bases and 0 bases, in that order; junction bases with no gene match: 10. Per the germline V gene, CDR1 is SGHVS and CDR2 is FQNEAQ. The CDR3 sequence: CASSSGAGTGISYEQYF. The CDR3 DNA reads TGTGCCAGCAGCTCAGGAGCGGGGACAGGGATCTCCTACGAGCAGTACTTC.

The chain uses TRBV4-1 and TRBJ1-1, with D maybe TRBD1 (6 bases). The V end was cut by 2 bases, the J end by 6 bases, with 19 bases between. The CDR3 length is 16 residues. Per germline, CDR1 MGHRA and CDR2 YSYEKL. The CDR3 region has the DNA TGCGCCAGCAGCCAATCTGATAAAACACAGGGACCTGAAGCTTTCTTT. It yields the protein CASSQSDKTQGPEAFF.

The chain has TRBV10-3 and TRBJ1-6; D not certain. The CDR3 runs 16 residues. Trimming shortened V by 2 bases and J by 6 bases, and 14 bases separated the two germline ends. Germline lookup yields CDR1 ENHRY and CDR2 SYGVKD. CDR3 bases: TGTGCCATCAGTGAGCGAAGTCCAGAATTTAATTCACCCCTCCACTTT. Protein sequence: CAISERSPEFNSPLHF.

The CDR3 nucleotides read TGTGCCAGCGCCCAAGGGGGGGCCGGGGAGCTGTTTTTT. Its protein product is CASAQGGAGELFF. This chain joins TRBV3-1 (or the pseudogene TRBV3-2) and TRBJ2-2, with a weak D call TRBD2 (7 bases). V was clipped by 8 bases and J by 6 bases, with 13 bases between them. This CDR3 contains 13 residues. Germline V gene data show CDR1 as LGHDT and CDR2 as YNNKEL (reference sequence).

The chain has TRBV29-1 and TRBJ1-2; possibly TRBD1 for D (5 bases). This CDR3 region has 14 residues. In germline, CDR1 is SQVTM, CDR2 ANQGSEA. V lost 2 bases and J lost 8, with 18 bases in between. The CDR3 nucleotides are TGCAGCGTTGAACCCAGGGAGGCCTTGTCGGGCTACACCTTC. Its translation is CSVEPREALSGYTF.

The chain has TRBV20-1 and TRBJ2-3; the D gene could be TRBD1 or TRBD2 (6 bases each). The CDR3 loop spans 13 amino acids. V dropped 3 bases and J dropped 6 bases, with 13 bases sitting between them. Per germline, CDR1 DFQATT and CDR2 SNEGSKA (reference sequence). The CDR3 region has the DNA TGCAGTGCTAGTGGGGGGCCCTCCGATACGCAGTATTTT. Residues: CSASGGPSDTQYF.

This chain links TRBV3-1 (or the pseudogene TRBV3-2) with TRBJ2-3; TRBD1 is a possible D gene (6 bases). In germline, CDR1 is LGHDT, CDR2 YNNKEL (reference sequence). This CDR3 contains 19 residues. With 0 bases removed from V and 2 bases from J, the gap between germline ends came to 21 bases. The CDR3 nucleotides are TGTGCCAGCAGCCAAGAGGGTGGGGGCGCACTTTCCCCCACAGATACGCAGTATTTT. Its translation: CASSQEGGGALSPTDTQYF.